This TCR beta chain was recorded in a study of blood T cell repertoires in COVID-19. Study in general: Acute and convalescent COVID-19 specimens originated in the United States, Italy and Spain.

Participants' reported clinical history set cohort assignment. Symptom resolution, clearance, or two negative PCRs marked the recovered donors of Cohort 3. The authors' processing: Researchers report that nucleated cell counts were estimated from reference gene primer amplification. Clones were read by immunoSEQ multiplex PCR, and TCRdb kept only the in-frame ones, dropping some. V, J and clone size are taken as reported in that table, and D and trimming were inferred from the DNA itself. The sample carries approximately 140,000 clones, 86% recorded once. The CDR3 spans 15 residues. Germline V CDR1 and CDR2: LGHNA, YSLEER. Trimming removed 0 bases at V and 5 bases at J, with 11 bases between.

The sequenced sample consisted of PBMCs or T cells enriched from blood (not recorded which). The source is a woman between 45 and 60 years old who had recovered from COVID-19. This sequence joins TRBV4-3 and TRBJ1-5; TRBD1 might be the D (6 bases). The CDR3 nucleotides are TGCGCCAGCAGCCAAGATACCAGGGGTTATCAGCCCCAGCATTTT. Translating it yields CASSQDTRGYQPQHF.